Sequencing of this T cell receptor beta chain was carried out in a study of cytomegalovirus exposure and HLA in healthy donors. General study points: Several of the most significant clusters appeared, in a later analysis, to be linked to common viral pathogens. In an earlier analysis, in some 600 donors, most V segments appeared productive either ~90% or ~30% of the time.

The PCR contained 60 Vbeta and 13 Jbeta primers. In the original workflow: Approximately 80 million unique TCR beta chains, roughly 11 million of them shared, were counted by a later analysis. Assay: immunoSEQ multiplex PCR; the TCRdb copy retains only in-frame clones and omits some. That table gives V, J and clone size, and the DNA gave D and trimming. The repertoire holds roughly 160,000 clones, approximately 85% seen once, with roughly 2.5% in the top ten. A note on this clone: Its antigen is undetermined.

Germline CDR1 reads MNHEY; CDR2 reads SMNVEV (reference sequence). Trimming pared 5 bases from V and 4 bases from J, leaving 3 bases between. The CDR3 consists of 10 residues. Healthy people donating bone marrow made up the donors. The chain is built from TRBV27 and TRBJ2-7, with D uncertain. Source material: PBMCs. This clonotype was sampled from a man younger than 40 in good health and CMV-seropositive. CDR3: CASSLYEQYF. The CDR3 DNA sequence: TGTGCCAGCAGTCTGTACGAGCAGTACTTC.